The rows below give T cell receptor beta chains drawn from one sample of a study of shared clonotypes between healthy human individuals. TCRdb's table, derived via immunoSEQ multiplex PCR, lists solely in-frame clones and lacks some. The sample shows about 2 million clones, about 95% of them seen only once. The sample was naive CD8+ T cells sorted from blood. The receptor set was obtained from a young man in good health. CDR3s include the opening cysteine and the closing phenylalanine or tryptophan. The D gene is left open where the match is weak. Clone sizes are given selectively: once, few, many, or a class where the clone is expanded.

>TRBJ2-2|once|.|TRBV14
CASSQARGAWSGELFF
TGTGCCAGCAGCCAAGCCAGGGGGGCCTGGTCCGGGGAGCTGTTTTTT
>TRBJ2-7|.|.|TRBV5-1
CASSPDAGSYEQYF
TGCGCCAGCAGCCCCGATGCAGGCTCCTACGAGCAGTACTTC
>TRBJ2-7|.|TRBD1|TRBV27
CASSLNDGTGIFYEQYF
TGTGCCAGCAGTTTAAATGACGGGACAGGGATTTTCTACGAGCAGTACTTC
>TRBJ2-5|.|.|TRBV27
CASKGGYQETQYF
TGTGCCAGCAAAGGGGGTTACCAAGAGACCCAGTACTTC
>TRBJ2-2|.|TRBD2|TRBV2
CASTRPGLAGEVVTGELFF
TGTGCCAGCACTAGACCGGGACTAGCGGGAGAGGTGGTCACCGGGGAGCTGTTTTTT
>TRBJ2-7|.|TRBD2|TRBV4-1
CASSLRGGLAYEQYF
TGCGCCAGCAGTCTTAGAGGGGGACTAGCCTACGAGCAGTACTTC
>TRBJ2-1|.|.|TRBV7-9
CASSYGNNEQFF
TGTGCCAGCAGTTATGGGAACAATGAGCAGTTCTTC
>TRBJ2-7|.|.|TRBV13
CASSFSSYEQYF
TGTGCCAGCAGCTTCTCCAGCTACGAGCAGTACTTC
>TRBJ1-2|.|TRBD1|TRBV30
CAWSATGTDYGYTF
TGTGCCTGGAGCGCTACCGGGACAGACTATGGCTACACCTTC
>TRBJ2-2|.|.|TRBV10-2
CVSTENTGELFF
TGCGTCAGCACGGAGAACACCGGGGAGCTGTTTTTT
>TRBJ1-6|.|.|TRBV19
CASSPYSEGYNSPLHF
TGTGCCAGTAGTCCATATTCGGAGGGATATAATTCACCCCTCCACTTT
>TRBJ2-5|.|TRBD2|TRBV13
CASSLEGSGGSQYF
TGTGCCAGCAGCTTAGAAGGTAGCGGGGGATCCCAGTACTTC
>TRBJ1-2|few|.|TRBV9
CASSVTGYGYTF
TGTGCCAGCAGCGTGACAGGCTATGGCTACACCTTC
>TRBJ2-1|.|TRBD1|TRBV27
CASSPNRGHNEQFF
TGTGCCAGCAGTCCCAACAGGGGGCACAATGAGCAGTTCTTC
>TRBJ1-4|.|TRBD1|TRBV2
CASTWTGMDEKLFF
TGTGCCAGCACTTGGACAGGGATGGATGAAAAACTGTTTTTT
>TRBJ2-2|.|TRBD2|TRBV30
CAWSVGVGLAGFGELFF
TGTGCCTGGAGTGTAGGAGTAGGACTAGCGGGATTCGGGGAGCTGTTTTTT
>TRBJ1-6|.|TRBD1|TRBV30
CAWNNGQGGSPLHF
TGTGCCTGGAATAACGGACAGGGTGGCTCACCCCTCCACTTT
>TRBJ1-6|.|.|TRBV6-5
CASTDNSPLHF
TGTGCCAGCACAGACAATTCACCCCTCCACTTT
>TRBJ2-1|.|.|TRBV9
CASSPKTGLAYNEQFF
TGTGCCAGCAGCCCTAAAACAGGGCTCGCCTACAATGAGCAGTTCTTC
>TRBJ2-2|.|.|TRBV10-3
CASGGTGELFF
TGTGCCTCCGGTGGGACCGGGGAGCTGTTTTTT
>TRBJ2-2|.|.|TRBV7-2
CASSLEVANTGELFF
TGTGCCAGCAGCTTAGAGGTGGCGAACACCGGGGAGCTGTTTTTT